The 32 T cell receptor beta chains below were found in one sample sequenced in a study of blood T cell repertoires in COVID-19. Method: immunoSEQ multiplex PCR; TCRdb's copy keeps in-frame clones and lacks some. This table has around 170,000 clones, about nine tenths appearing once. Sequencing input: peripheral blood. The source of these receptors is a man between 18 and 35 years old who had recovered from COVID-19.

V gene TRBV6-5 combines with J gene TRBJ1-4; the D gene is possibly TRBD1 (6 bases). This CDR3 region has 13 residues. Germline V gene data show CDR1 as MNHEY and CDR2 as SVGAGI. The ends were cut back, 5 bases at V and 4 bases at J, with 8 bases in the middle. The CDR3: CASSTGINEKLFF. The DNA for the CDR3 is TGTGCCAGCAGTACAGGGATTAATGAAAAACTGTTTTTT.

The rearrangement joins TRBV7-9 to TRBJ2-2, with D possibly being TRBD1 (6 bases). Per germline, CDR1 SEHNR and CDR2 FQNEAQ (reference sequence). CDR3 length: 18 residues. Trimming pared 5 bases from V and 2 bases from J, leaving 21 bases between. The CDR3, as DNA: TGTGCCAGCAGCCAGAGAACTAAGACAGGAAGAAACACCGGGGAGCTGTTTTTT. Translating gives CASSQRTKTGRNTGELFF.

A word on this clone: Other DNA sequences in the same sample also yield this CDR3. This rearrangement joins TRBV5-6 to TRBJ1-4; 9 bases are a match to TRBD1. Trimming removed 4 bases from V and 7 bases from J; junction bases left unmatched: 2. The V gene's germline CDR1 is SGHDT and CDR2 YYEEEE. This CDR3 spans 13 amino acids. Here the CDR3 DNA reads TGTGCCAGCAGCCCGGACAGGGGTGAAAAACTGTTTTTT. It specifies CASSPDRGEKLFF.

V usage is TRBV7-9 and J usage is TRBJ1-5, with 7 positions matching TRBD1. The germline V gene encodes CDR1 SEHNR and CDR2 FQNEAQ (reference sequence). V shed 5 bases, J shed 6 bases, and the junction held 13 bases outside the gene matches. This CDR3 region has 16 residues. CDR3 nucleotide sequence: TGTGCCAGCAGCCCCTCCCACTACAGGGGAAGTCAGCCCCAGCATTTT. Translated, it gives CASSPSHYRGSQPQHF.

The V gene is TRBV29-1, the J gene TRBJ2-3; 7 bases agree with TRBD1. This CDR3 is built from 15 residues. Germline CDR1 reads SQVTM; CDR2 reads ANQGSEA. The junction had 12 bases not matched to a gene; V was cut back by 7 bases and J by 2 bases. CDR3 amino acids: CSALTGRPNTDTQYF. The CDR3 bases are TGCAGCGCCTTGACAGGGAGACCCAACACAGATACGCAGTATTTT.

The V gene is TRBV6-1, the J gene TRBJ1-5; D call uncertain. V gave up 2 bases and J gave up 5 bases, with 7 bases separating them. This CDR3 comprises 13 residues. In germline, CDR1 is MNHNS, CDR2 SASEGT. As DNA, the CDR3 is TGTGCCAGCAGTGAACTGGCTGATCAGCCCCAGCATTTT. It specifies CASSELADQPQHF.

The rearrangement uses TRBV11-2 and TRBJ2-7, with 7 bases that match TRBD2. The CDR3 contains 17 residues. The germline gives CDR1 SGHAT, CDR2 FQNNGV. V dropped 1 base and J dropped 2; count of bases not matched to a gene: 11. The CDR3: CASSLVGGTLAPYEQYF. Here the CDR3 DNA reads TGTGCCAGCAGCTTAGTGGGGGGGACGCTGGCCCCCTACGAGCAGTACTTC.

This sequence joins TRBV18 and TRBJ1-1; D is undetermined. Germline V gives CDR1 KGHSH, CDR2 LQKENI. The CDR3 runs to 14 residues. Trimming stripped 3 bases from V and 1 base from J, with 9 bases between. The CDR3 region has the DNA TGTGCCAGCTCACCCTCGGTGCAGAACACTGAAGCTTTCTTT. This gives the protein CASSPSVQNTEAFF.

The chain uses TRBV3-1 (or the pseudogene TRBV3-2) and TRBJ1-1, with D unclear. The CDR3 is made up of 14 amino acids. Trimming took 0 bases from V and 1 from J, leaving 6 bases between them. Germline values: CDR1 LGHDT, CDR2 YNNKEL (reference sequence). Here the CDR3 DNA reads TGTGCCAGCAGCCAAGATTATCCGAACACTGAAGCTTTCTTT. Protein sequence: CASSQDYPNTEAFF.

The J gene is TRBJ2-3, the V gene TRBV30, with 7 bases fitting TRBD1. The junction had 0 bases not matched to a gene; V was cut back by 0 bases and J by 3 bases. CDR1 and CDR2 from the germline V gene are GTSNPN and SVGIG (reference sequence). This CDR3 contains 13 residues. CDR3 residues: CAWSVQGTDTQYF. CDR3 bases: TGTGCCTGGAGTGTACAGGGGACAGATACGCAGTATTTT.

This chain connects TRBV6-5 to TRBJ1-1; the D gene is possibly TRBD1 (6 bases). The CDR3 is 14 amino acids. Trimming left V 2 bases short and J 2 bases short, with 9 bases between. Germline V CDR1 and CDR2: MNHEY, SVGAGI. The CDR3 spells CASSYGGSNTEAFF. In DNA, the CDR3 is TGTGCCAGCAGTTACGGGGGCTCAAACACTGAAGCTTTCTTT.

The V call is TRBV7-8, the J call TRBJ2-7; weak D call: TRBD1 (6 bases). The germline CDR1 and CDR2 sequences are SGHVS and FQNEAQ. Trimming pared 4 bases from V and 7 bases from J, leaving 17 bases between. The CDR3 has 14 residues. Written as DNA, the CDR3 is TGTGCCAGCAGCTCGCAAACAGGGAGTCGGGAGCAGTACTTC. Amino acid sequence: CASSSQTGSREQYF.

This rearrangement joins TRBV20-1 to TRBJ1-6; D is uncertain. V was shortened by 4 bases and J by 0 bases, with 10 bases between the two germline ends. From germline, CDR1 is DFQATT and CDR2 SNEGSKA (reference sequence). This CDR3 has 15 amino acids. CDR3: CSAIDRSSYNSPLHF. The CDR3 region has the DNA TGCAGTGCTATTGATCGGAGCTCCTATAATTCACCCCTCCACTTT.

V usage is TRBV5-1 and J usage is TRBJ2-2; TRBD1 might be the D (6 bases). Germline V gene sequence: CDR1 SGHRS, CDR2 YFSETQ. The CDR3 has 15 residues. V was clipped by 7 bases and J by 6 bases, with 19 bases between them. The CDR3 DNA reads as TGCGCCAGCCTCCAAACAGGGAAGGGAGCCGGGGAGCTGTTTTTT. It specifies CASLQTGKGAGELFF.

V and J are TRBV4-3 and TRBJ2-7; 7 nucleotides align to TRBD2. CDR3 size: 15 residues. With 1 base clipped from V and 1 base from J, the junction kept 4 bases outside the gene matches. Germline V gene data show CDR1 as LGHNA and CDR2 as YSLEER. As DNA, the CDR3 is TGCGCCAGCAGCCAAGGAAGCGGGGCGTCCTACGAGCAGTACTTC. Encoded protein: CASSQGSGASYEQYF.

The chain joins TRBV6-6 to TRBJ2-1, with TRBD2 identical over 13 bases. The junction had 12 bases not matched to a gene; V was cut back by 5 bases and J by 8 bases. Germline-derived CDR1 and CDR2 are MNHNY and SVGAGI (reference sequence). CDR3 length equals 17 residues. The CDR3 loop is CASSPHAGTSGKDEQFF. In nucleotides, the CDR3 is TGTGCCAGCAGTCCCCACGCCGGGACTAGCGGGAAGGATGAGCAGTTCTTC.

This clone was counted a single time. The chain recombines TRBV2 with TRBJ2-7, with TRBD1 matching 9 bases. The V gene's germline CDR1 is SNHLY and CDR2 FYNNEI. This CDR3 is built from 13 residues. Trimming cost V 8 bases and J 0 bases; bases outside gene matches: 2. CDR3 sequence: CASVGQGSYEQYF. The CDR3 bases are TGTGCCAGCGTGGGACAGGGCTCCTACGAGCAGTACTTC.

The chain recombines TRBV9 with TRBJ2-5; 12 bases map to TRBD2. The CDR3 is 16 residues long. With 3 bases clipped from V and 2 bases from J, the junction kept 5 bases outside the gene matches. Germline values: CDR1 SGDLS, CDR2 YYNGEE. The CDR3 DNA sequence: TGTGCCAGCAGCGCCGGACTAGCGGGACGTCAAGAGACCCAGTACTTC. Protein: CASSAGLAGRQETQYF.

The V call is TRBV5-1, the J call TRBJ2-4; 7 nucleotides match TRBD1. Germline V lookup: CDR1 SGHRS, CDR2 YFSETQ. V shed 2 bases and J 7 bases; nucleotides not matched to a gene: 9. This CDR3 region has 15 residues. DNA of the CDR3: TGCGCCAGCAGCTTCGGGACAGCTGGTAGGAACATTCAGTACTTC. This sequence encodes CASSFGTAGRNIQYF.

The genes are TRBV27 and TRBJ2-7; TRBD1 agrees at 9 bases. Germline trimming cut 2 bases from V and 1 base from J; bases unmatched to any gene: 3. Germline V gene sequence: CDR1 MNHEY, CDR2 SMNVEV (reference sequence). This CDR3 region has 15 residues. Written as DNA, the CDR3 is TGTGCCAGCAGTTTAGGGACAGGGCCTTCCTACGAGCAGTACTTC. The encoded protein is CASSLGTGPSYEQYF.

This clone was seen just once. The J gene is TRBJ2-1, the V gene TRBV14, with 14 positions matching TRBD2. Germline V lookup: CDR1 SGHDN, CDR2 FVKESK. J was trimmed by 7 bases and V by 4 bases; bases with no gene match: 6. The CDR3 has 16 amino acids. The DNA of the CDR3 is TGTGCCAGCAGCCTGCGACTAGCGGGAGGGAGTAATGAGCAGTTCTTC. Its protein is CASSLRLAGGSNEQFF.

The chain links TRBV6-5 to TRBJ1-4; 7 bases agree with TRBD1. Trimming at V came to 6 bases and at J to 13 bases, leaving 11 bases not matched to a gene. Per the germline V gene, CDR1 is MNHEY and CDR2 is SVGAGI. This CDR3 contains 13 residues. As DNA, the CDR3 is TGTGCCAGCAGGGAGGACAGGTTGGAAGGACTGTTTTTT. It translates to CASREDRLEGLFF.

V gene TRBV4-1 combines with J gene TRBJ2-7; 12 positions agree with TRBD2. The CDR3 is 16 residues long. Germline CDR1 is MGHRA and CDR2 is YSYEKL. J gave up 2 bases and V 0 bases, and 2 bases lay outside the gene matches. The CDR3 reads CASSQDLAGGTYEQYF. Here the CDR3 DNA reads TGCGCCAGCAGCCAAGACCTAGCGGGAGGGACCTACGAGCAGTACTTC.

The chain joins TRBV19 to TRBJ1-1; TRBD1 might be the D (5 bases). This CDR3 is 15 amino acids long. Deletions cut 8 bases from V and 1 base from J, with 17 bases between. Germline CDR1 is LNHDA and CDR2 is SQIVND (reference sequence). The CDR3 loop is CASEDQGWTNTEAFF. The DNA for the CDR3 is TGTGCCAGTGAGGATCAGGGTTGGACGAACACTGAAGCTTTCTTT.

The rearrangement uses TRBV6-1 and TRBJ2-7; D perhaps matches TRBD1 (5 bases). Trimming removed 2 bases at V and 4 bases at J, with 18 bases between. Looked up from germline, CDR1 is MNHNS and CDR2 is SASEGT. The CDR3 consists of 16 residues. Here the CDR3 DNA reads TGTGCCAGCAGTGAACAACGGGCCAGGGTAGTATACGAGCAGTACTTC. It encodes CASSEQRARVVYEQYF.

This clone was detected once. The chain recombines TRBV3-1 (or the pseudogene TRBV3-2) with TRBJ2-7; 7 bases agree with TRBD2. V lost 5 bases to trimming and J lost 2 bases; unmatched junction nucleotides: 12. The germline gives CDR1 LGHDT, CDR2 YNNKEL (reference sequence). This CDR3 is 16 amino acids long. The CDR3 here is CASSTSSGTKPYEQYF. CDR3 nucleotides: TGTGCCAGCAGCACGTCCTCAGGGACTAAACCCTACGAGCAGTACTTC.

The chain carries TRBV14 and TRBJ2-3, with a possible D match to TRBD2 (5 bases). Germline CDR1 SGHDN, CDR2 FVKESK. This CDR3 contains 17 residues. The ends were cut back, 3 bases at V and 2 bases at J, with 18 bases in the middle. The CDR3 reads CASSHLRGFGVTDTQYF. CDR3 nucleotides: TGTGCCAGCAGCCACCTAAGAGGGTTTGGCGTCACAGATACGCAGTATTTT.

The CDR3 sequence is CASSLVGPGANVLTF. The CDR3 DNA sequence: TGTGCCAGCAGTTTAGTGGGGCCTGGGGCCAACGTCCTGACTTTC. The J gene is TRBJ2-6, the V gene TRBV28; TRBD1 is a possible D gene (5 bases). The CDR3 has 15 amino acids. V was pared by 2 bases and J by 2 bases, with 7 bases between. Looked up from germline, CDR1 is MDHEN and CDR2 is SYDVKM.

V and J are TRBV2 and TRBJ1-5, with D possibly TRBD1 on 5 matching bases. Trimming shortened V by 8 bases and J by 2 bases, and 13 bases separated the two germline ends. The germline CDR1 and CDR2 sequences are SNHLY and FYNNEI. The CDR3 sequence is 14 residues long. CDR3 nucleotide sequence: TGTGCCAGCGGGGCGGAGAGTGGCAATCAGCCCCAGCATTTT. It specifies CASGAESGNQPQHF.

The V and J genes are TRBV4-3 and TRBJ2-2; the D is unclear. The germline V gene encodes CDR1 LGHNA and CDR2 YSLEER. The V and J ends lost 0 bases and 5 bases respectively, with 10 bases between them. The CDR3 is made up of 15 amino acids. In DNA, the CDR3 is TGCGCCAGCAGCCAAGATCGTGTATTTACCGGGGAGCTGTTTTTT. Translating it yields CASSQDRVFTGELFF.

The table lists this clone with a count of one. The V gene is TRBV6-5, the J gene TRBJ1-2, with TRBD1 matching over 8 bases. Per germline, CDR1 MNHEY and CDR2 SVGAGI. CDR3 length equals 16 residues. V trimming: 2 bases; J trimming: 4 bases; junction bases outside the gene matches: 9. The CDR3 protein is CASSYPPGGGLYGYTF. DNA of the CDR3: TGTGCCAGCAGTTACCCCCCAGGGGGCGGCCTCTATGGCTACACCTTC.

Only one count was recorded for this clone. The chain carries TRBV14 and TRBJ2-7; 8 bases align to TRBD2. Germline V lookup: CDR1 SGHDN, CDR2 FVKESK. J lost 7 bases, V lost 0 bases, and 8 bases had no gene match. CDR3 length equals 15 residues. The CDR3 nucleotides read TGTGCCAGCAGCCAAGAGCGGGGGGTCTCCTCTGAGCAGTACTTC. This encodes CASSQERGVSSEQYF. Full variable domain (rest looked up from reference TRBV14 and TRBJ2-7): EAGVTQFPSHSVIEKGQTVTLRCDPISGHDNLYWYRRVMGKEIKFLLHFVKESKQDESGMPNNRFLAERTGGTYSTLKVQPAELEDSGVYFCASSQERGVSSEQYFGPGTRLTVT.